This T cell receptor (beta chain) was identified in a study of high-grade serous ovarian cancer treatment subgroups (dated by TCRdb to about 2021). In terms of the full investigation: On average, sequencing produced approximately 13,000 reads and approximately 7,500 unique TCR beta rearrangements for each sample. The study examined TCR beta repertoires in high-grade serous ovarian cancer patients who were grouped under a laparoscopic triage algorithm by complete gross resection or by neoadjuvant chemotherapy response. Each patient contributed one primary tumor and two metastatic tumor samples, giving approximately 91 samples in total. Of the approximately 30 patients in the cohort, around ten had no residual disease after primary surgery (R0), around ten were excellent NACT responders, and around ten were poor NACT responders. Here is what the overall study found, with its caveats: Spatial information was not captured by bulk tumor TCR sequencing, so insight into HGSC tumor complexity and diversity was limited. Repertoire similarity ranging from about 0.095 to 0.8 was observed between tumors from the same patient, whereas almost no similarity was observed between different patients. Neoantigen level correlated positively with TCR clonal relatedness, and copy number variation and mutation load from whole-genome sequencing showed a positive trend with TCR clonal relatedness. The TCR repertoire analyses centered on CDR3, and CDR1 and CDR2 were not analyzed.

On this clone: No cognate antigen has been identified for it. The input lacks base qualities; no much larger clone sits a single base away.

Collection of tumor samples took place before definitive surgery or chemotherapy. Genomic DNA was extracted by the MD Anderson Biospecimen Extraction Resource, and TCR sequencing was done by the MD Anderson Cancer Genomics Laboratory. The 80 to 90 tumor samples underwent high-throughput TCR profiling using ImmunoSEQ. In the authors' own workflow: To measure repertoire diversity, the metrics used were richness (unique productive sequences), clonality, evenness and relatedness, and the Bhattacharyya coefficient was used to assess similarity between samples. A sensitivity analysis excluded TCRs with fewer than two reads and gave consistent conclusions. The source is immuneACCESS, and TCRdb retained only in-frame sequences with V and J called. Part of the clones is not carried over; for the studies checked, unresolved V genes explain less than half of this, and the remainder is unexplained. That table furnishes V, J and clone size, whereas the DNA furnished D and trimming. For this sample there are approximately 4,000 clones; about 70% appear just once. The ten largest clones add up to about 8.4% of the sample.

The V and J ends are trimmed by 0 bases and 4 bases, leaving 9 bases between them. The germline V gene (reference sequence) yields GTSNPN for CDR1 and SVGIG for CDR2. The CDR3 spans 13 residues, from the cysteine through the phenylalanine. This entry keeps only the CDR3 DNA: 39 bases, framed from base 1. The V and J genes are TRBV30 and TRBJ1-2; confidence is insufficient to name the D gene. Material: tumor tissue. The receptor's source is a human donor with high-grade serous ovarian cancer. For the CDR3, the sequence is CAWSVVRAYGYTF. The DNA is as follows: TGTGCCTGGAGTGTAGTCCGCGCCTATGGCTACACCTTC.